This T cell receptor (beta chain) was recovered during a study of T-cell reconstitution after alpha-beta-depleted transplantation in children. Study observations and caveats: Some patients owed their high day-60 TCRbeta diversity to surviving recipient T cells and thymic progenitors. At the one-year point after transplant, T-cell counts and TCRbeta diversity were found to come mostly from T cells that had been newly produced. The origin of alpha-beta T cells about two months after transplant was reportedly several hundred expanded graft clones.

Germline trimming cut 4 bases from V and 2 bases from J; bases unmatched to any gene: 9. Germline V CDR1 and CDR2: SGHRS, YFSETQ. The CDR3 extends over 16 amino acids. A library of TCRbeta sequences, prepared with unique molecular identifiers, was generated. TCRdb re-called the PCR reads with MiXCR, one entry per CDR3 protein. This sample has approximately 230,000 distinct CDR3 sequences; about 24% occur once, and the top ten carry about 5%. Notes on this clonotype: What it binds is unknown.

The sample here was PBMCs, mostly from graft donor cells, taken 360 days after TCRalphabeta/CD19-depleted stem cell transplant. This sequence joins TRBV5-1 and TRBJ2-1; 7 bases map to TRBD1. The receptor was isolated from a female patient aged 2 to 10 who had a stem cell transplant for congenital amegakaryocytic thrombocytopenia, so the T cells may come from the graft donor. Written as DNA, the CDR3 is TGCGCCAGCAGCCCGTACCTACAGGGGACCTACAATGAGCAGTTCTTC. It yields the protein CASSPYLQGTYNEQFF.